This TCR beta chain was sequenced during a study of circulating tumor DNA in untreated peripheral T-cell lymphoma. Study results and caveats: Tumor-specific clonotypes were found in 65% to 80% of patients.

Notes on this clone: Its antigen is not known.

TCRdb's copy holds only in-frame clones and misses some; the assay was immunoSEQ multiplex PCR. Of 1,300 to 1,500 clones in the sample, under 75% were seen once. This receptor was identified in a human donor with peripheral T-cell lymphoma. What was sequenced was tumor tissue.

For the CDR3, the DNA is TGCGCCAGCAGCTTGTTTGGGGGGACCACCTACGAGCAGTACTTC. Protein sequence: CASSLFGGTTYEQYF. V usage is TRBV5-1 and J usage is TRBJ2-7; D might be TRBD2 (6 bases). The germline V gene has CDR1 SGHRS and CDR2 YFSETQ. Trimming took off 1 base at V and 2 bases at J, with 13 bases between the two ends. The CDR3 loop spans 15 amino acids.